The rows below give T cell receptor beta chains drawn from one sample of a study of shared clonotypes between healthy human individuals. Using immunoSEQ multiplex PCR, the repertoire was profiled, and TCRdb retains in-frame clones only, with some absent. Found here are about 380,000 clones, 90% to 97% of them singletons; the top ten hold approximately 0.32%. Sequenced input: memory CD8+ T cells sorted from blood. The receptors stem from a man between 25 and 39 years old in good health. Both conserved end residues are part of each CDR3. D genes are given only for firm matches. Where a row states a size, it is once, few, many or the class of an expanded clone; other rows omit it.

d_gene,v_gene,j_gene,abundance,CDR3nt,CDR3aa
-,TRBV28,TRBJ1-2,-,TGTGCCAGCAGTTTATCCCGGGGAGGCTATGGCTACACCTTC,CASSLSRGGYGYTF
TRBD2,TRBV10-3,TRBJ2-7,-,TGTGCCATCAGTGAGTATCGGGAGGGCCTGTCCTACGAGCAGTACTTC,CAISEYREGLSYEQYF
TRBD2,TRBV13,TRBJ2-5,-,TGTGCCAGCATCGCCCGGACTAGCGGAGAGACCCAGTACTTC,CASIARTSGETQYF
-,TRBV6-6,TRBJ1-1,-,TGTGCCACCTCCTTTCAGGGGAACACTGAAGCTTTCTTT,CATSFQGNTEAFF
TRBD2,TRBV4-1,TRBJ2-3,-,TGCGCCAGCAGCCAAGATAGGGAGACTAGCGGGAGATGGAGCACAGATACGCAGTATTTT,CASSQDRETSGRWSTDTQYF
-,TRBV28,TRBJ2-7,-,TGTGCCAGCAGTTTAATGTTGATCGGGGGACGCTACGAGCAGTACTTC,CASSLMLIGGRYEQYF
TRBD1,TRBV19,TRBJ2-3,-,TGTGCCAGTAGTATTCGGGACAGGGTTAATCAGCCCCAGTATTTT,CASSIRDRVNQPQYF
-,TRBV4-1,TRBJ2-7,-,TGCGCCAGCAGCCAAGTTTTGGGCCCCTACGAGCAGTACTTC,CASSQVLGPYEQYF
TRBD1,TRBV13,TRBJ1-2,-,TGTGCCAGCAGCTTTAAGGGGGCCAACTATGGCTACACCTTC,CASSFKGANYGYTF
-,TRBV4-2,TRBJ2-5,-,TGTGCCAGCAGCCAAGATACAGTGGGAACCCAGTACTTC,CASSQDTVGTQYF
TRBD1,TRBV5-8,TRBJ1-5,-,TGTGCCAGCAGCTTTAAACGAAGGACAGGGCTGGAACAGCCCCAGCATTTT,CASSFKRRTGLEQPQHF
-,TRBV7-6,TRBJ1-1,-,TGTGCCAGCAGCTTAAATAAGGGGATTGGGACTGAAGCTTTCTTT,CASSLNKGIGTEAFF
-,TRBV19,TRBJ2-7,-,TGTGCCAGTAGTGCCATCGGGACGTCTAGCTCCTACGAGCAGTACTTC,CASSAIGTSSSYEQYF
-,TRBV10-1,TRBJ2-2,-,TGCGCCAGCAAAGGGGGGAACACCGGGGAGCTGTTTTTT,CASKGGNTGELFF
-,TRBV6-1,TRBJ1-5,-,TGTGCCAGCAGCCTACAGCCGGGGCATAATCAGCCCCAGCATTTT,CASSLQPGHNQPQHF
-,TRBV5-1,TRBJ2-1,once,TGCGCCAGCAGCTGGGCCTACAATGAGCAGTTCTTC,CASSWAYNEQFF
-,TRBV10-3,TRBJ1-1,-,TGTGCCATCAGTCGCACCGATTCGGGGAACACTGAAGCTTTCTTT,CAISRTDSGNTEAFF
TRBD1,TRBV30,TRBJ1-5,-,TGTGCCTGGAGTACAGGGGGCAATCAGCCCCAGCATTTT,CAWSTGGNQPQHF
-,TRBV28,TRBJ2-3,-,TGTGCCAACCAAAGTGGGGGACACACAGATACGCAGTATTTT,CANQSGGHTDTQYF
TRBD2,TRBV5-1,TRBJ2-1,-,TGCGCCAGCAGCCAGGGACTAGCGGCCAATGAGCAGTTCTTC,CASSQGLAANEQFF
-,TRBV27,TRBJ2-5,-,TGTGCCAGCAGTTTAACAGCCAAGGGGACCCAGTACTTC,CASSLTAKGTQYF
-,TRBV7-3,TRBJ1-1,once,TGTGCCAGCAGCCTGCAGGGTGGAACTGAAGCTTTCTTT,CASSLQGGTEAFF
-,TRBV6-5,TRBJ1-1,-,TGTGCCAGCAGTTTGGAAGGGGGGGCTGAAGCTTTCTTT,CASSLEGGAEAFF
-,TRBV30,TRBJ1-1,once,TGTGCCTGGAGTGCTGGGAGGGGGAGCACTGAAGCTTTCTTT,CAWSAGRGSTEAFF
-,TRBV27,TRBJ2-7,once,TGTGCCAGCAGTCCCGCCTCCGGCCCGTTTGAGCAGTACTTC,CASSPASGPFEQYF
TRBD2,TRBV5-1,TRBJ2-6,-,TGCGCCAGCAGCTCGGGACTAGCGGGAGGGCCGGTAGACTCTGGGGCCAACGTCCTGACTTTC,CASSSGLAGGPVDSGANVLTF
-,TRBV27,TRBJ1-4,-,TGTGCCAGCAGTGACAGTACCTCAACTAATGAAAAACTGTTTTTT,CASSDSTSTNEKLFF
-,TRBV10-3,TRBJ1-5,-,TGTGCCATCAGTGAGAAGGGGCTGAGCAATCAGCCCCAGCATTTT,CAISEKGLSNQPQHF
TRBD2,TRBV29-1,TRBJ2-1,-,TGCAGCGCCGCACTAGCGGCCGGTTACAATGAGCAGTTCTTC,CSAALAAGYNEQFF
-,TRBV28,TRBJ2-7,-,TGTGCCAGCAGTTTTGCGGGGCGGTACGAGCAGTACTTC,CASSFAGRYEQYF
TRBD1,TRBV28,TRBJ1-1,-,TGTGCCAGCAGTCTACAGGGGGTGAACACTGAAGCTTTCTTT,CASSLQGVNTEAFF
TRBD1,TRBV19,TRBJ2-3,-,TGTGCCAGTAGAACCACCCCCCGGGACAGTCAGTATTTT,CASRTTPRDSQYF
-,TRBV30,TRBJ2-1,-,TGTGCCTGGAGGCTCAACTCCTACAATGAGCAGTTCTTC,CAWRLNSYNEQFF
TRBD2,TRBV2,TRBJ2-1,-,TGTGCCAGTCCGGGACTAGCGTACAATGAGCAGTTCTTC,CASPGLAYNEQFF
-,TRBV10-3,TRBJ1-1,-,TGTGCCATCAGTTACCGGGCCCGGGATGAAGCTTTCTTT,CAISYRARDEAFF
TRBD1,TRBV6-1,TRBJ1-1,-,TGTGCCAGCAGTGAAAGGAGGGACAGGGGAAAAGCTTTCTTT,CASSERRDRGKAFF
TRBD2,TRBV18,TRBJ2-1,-,TGTGCCAGCTCACCCCGCACTAGCGGGAGGGCCAGGAATGAGCAGTTCTTC,CASSPRTSGRARNEQFF
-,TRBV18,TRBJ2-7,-,TGTGCCAGCTCACCGGGAACAGGGCTCGGCTACGAGCAGTACTTC,CASSPGTGLGYEQYF
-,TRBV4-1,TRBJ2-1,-,TGCGCCAGCAGCCAAGATATGGAGCAGTTCTTC,CASSQDMEQFF
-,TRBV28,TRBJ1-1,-,TGTGCCAGCAGTTATTTGGGACGGGAGAACACTGAAGCTTTCTTT,CASSYLGRENTEAFF
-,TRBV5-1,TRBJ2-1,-,TGCGCCAGCAGCTTGGCCGACAGGAGCTCCTACAATGAGCAGTTCTTC,CASSLADRSSYNEQFF
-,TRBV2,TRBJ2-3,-,TGTGCCAGCAGCGCCAGAGGATCGGGACTCACAGATACGCAGTATTTT,CASSARGSGLTDTQYF
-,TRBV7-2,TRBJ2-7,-,TGTGCCAGCAGCCCTCAGGGGGGGGGCTCCTACGAGCAGTACTTC,CASSPQGGGSYEQYF
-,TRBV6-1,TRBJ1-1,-,TGTGCCAGCAGTCGGGATTTCGCGAACACTGAAGCTTTCTTT,CASSRDFANTEAFF
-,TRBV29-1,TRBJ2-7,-,TGCAGCGTTGAAAGGCAGGGTAGCTACGAGCAGTACTTC,CSVERQGSYEQYF
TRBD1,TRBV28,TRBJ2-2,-,TGTGCCAGCACCGCTCCGGGACAGGGGTTAAGGAGGGAGCTGTTTTTT,CASTAPGQGLRRELFF
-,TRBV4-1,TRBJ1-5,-,TGCGCCAGCAGCCAAGTCACAGGACCTTATAGCAATCAGCCCCAGCATTTT,CASSQVTGPYSNQPQHF
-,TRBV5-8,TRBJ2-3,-,TGTGCCAGCAGCCCCGGGCTCCCCCCGGGACCAGATACGCAGTATTTT,CASSPGLPPGPDTQYF
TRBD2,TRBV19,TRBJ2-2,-,TGTGCCAGTAGTATTGCTAGCGGGACTAACACCGGGGAGCTGTTTTTT,CASSIASGTNTGELFF
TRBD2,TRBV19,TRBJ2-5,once,TGTGCCAGTAGTATAGATCGGGTAGCGGGAGCGGGTATTCAAGAGACCCAGTACTTC,CASSIDRVAGAGIQETQYF